This T cell receptor (beta chain) was retrieved from a study of identical twins. The study's findings and limits: The presence of invariant MAIT and iNKT cells could partly confound analyses of zero-insertion sequences. Whereas memory repertoires showed no such difference, abundant cord blood beta clonotypes carried fewer insertions. Cross-sectional statistical analysis was relied on for the conclusions, without the same donors being followed.

On this clonotype: Its antigen is not known.

One entry per CDR3 protein results from TCRdb running MiXCR on the 5' RACE reads. In the table there are about 530,000 distinct CDR3 sequences, over 12% of which are singletons. Every sampled donor was Caucasian and healthy. V gave up 3 bases and J gave up 4 bases; unmatched junction bases: 15. This CDR3 contains 18 residues. CDR1 SGHVS and CDR2 FNYEAQ come from the germline V gene. The data also belong to a second study, concerning yellow fever vaccine responses in identical twins.

The receptor was derived from a young woman in good health. The sequenced sample was CD4+ T cells sorted from blood. This chain uses TRBV7-6 with TRBJ2-1, with 7 positions matching TRBD1. The chain's CDR3 is CASSLTGWSSPTYNEQFF. In nucleotides, the CDR3 is TGTGCCAGCAGCTTGACAGGGTGGTCATCCCCCACTTACAATGAGCAGTTCTTC.